This record covers a single T cell receptor beta chain. This sample stems from a study of blood T cell repertoires in COVID-19. Assay: immunoSEQ multiplex PCR; the TCRdb copy retains only in-frame clones and omits some. This table holds some 140,000 clones, approximately 86% found once. Sequencing was done on a sample of peripheral blood. This sequence originates from a man between 60 and 75 years old with COVID-19, enrolled during active disease.

The CDR3 DNA follows: TGTGCCAGCAGCTCCGGGGGCAGGGGGAACTATGGCTACACCTTC. It encodes CASSSGGRGNYGYTF. The V call is TRBV9, the J call TRBJ1-2, with 7 bases matching TRBD1. This CDR3 comprises 15 residues. The V and J ends lost 4 bases and 2 bases, in that order; junction bases with no gene match: 8. Germline values: CDR1 SGDLS, CDR2 YYNGEE.